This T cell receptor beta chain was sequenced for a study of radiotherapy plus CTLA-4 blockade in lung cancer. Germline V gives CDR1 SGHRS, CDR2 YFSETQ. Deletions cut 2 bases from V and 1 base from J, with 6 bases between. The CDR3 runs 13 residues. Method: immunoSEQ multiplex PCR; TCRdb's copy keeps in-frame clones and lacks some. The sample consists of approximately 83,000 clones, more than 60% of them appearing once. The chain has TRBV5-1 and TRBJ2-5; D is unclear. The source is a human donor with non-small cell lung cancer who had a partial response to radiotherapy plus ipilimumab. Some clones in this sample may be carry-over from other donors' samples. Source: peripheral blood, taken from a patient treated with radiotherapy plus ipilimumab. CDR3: CASSFGSQETQYF. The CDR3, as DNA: TGCGCCAGCAGCTTCGGTAGCCAAGAGACCCAGTACTTC.